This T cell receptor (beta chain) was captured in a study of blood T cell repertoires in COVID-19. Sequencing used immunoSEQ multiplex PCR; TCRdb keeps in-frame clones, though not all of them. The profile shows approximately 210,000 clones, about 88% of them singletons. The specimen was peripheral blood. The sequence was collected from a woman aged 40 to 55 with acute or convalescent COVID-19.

The CDR3 here is CASQGLAGVTGELFF. The CDR3 DNA follows: TGCGCCAGCCAGGGACTAGCGGGGGTCACCGGGGAGCTGTTTTTT. J is TRBJ2-2 and V is TRBV5-1; 14 positions match TRBD2. Germline V gene sequence: CDR1 SGHRS, CDR2 YFSETQ. The length of the CDR3 is 15 residues. V shed 7 bases and J 4 bases; nucleotides not matched to a gene: 3.